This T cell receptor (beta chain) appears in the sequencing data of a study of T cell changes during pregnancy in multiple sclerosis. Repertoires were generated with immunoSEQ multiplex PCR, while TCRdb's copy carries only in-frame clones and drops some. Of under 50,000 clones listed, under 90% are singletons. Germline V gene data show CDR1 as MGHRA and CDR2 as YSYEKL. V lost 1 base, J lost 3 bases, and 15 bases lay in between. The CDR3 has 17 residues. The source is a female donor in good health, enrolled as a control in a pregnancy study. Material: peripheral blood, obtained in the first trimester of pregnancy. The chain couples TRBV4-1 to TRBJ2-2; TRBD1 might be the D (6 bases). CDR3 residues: CASSQGGGGRHTGELFF. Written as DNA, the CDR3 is TGCGCCAGCAGCCAAGGTGGTGGGGGCCGTCACACCGGGGAGCTGTTTTTT.